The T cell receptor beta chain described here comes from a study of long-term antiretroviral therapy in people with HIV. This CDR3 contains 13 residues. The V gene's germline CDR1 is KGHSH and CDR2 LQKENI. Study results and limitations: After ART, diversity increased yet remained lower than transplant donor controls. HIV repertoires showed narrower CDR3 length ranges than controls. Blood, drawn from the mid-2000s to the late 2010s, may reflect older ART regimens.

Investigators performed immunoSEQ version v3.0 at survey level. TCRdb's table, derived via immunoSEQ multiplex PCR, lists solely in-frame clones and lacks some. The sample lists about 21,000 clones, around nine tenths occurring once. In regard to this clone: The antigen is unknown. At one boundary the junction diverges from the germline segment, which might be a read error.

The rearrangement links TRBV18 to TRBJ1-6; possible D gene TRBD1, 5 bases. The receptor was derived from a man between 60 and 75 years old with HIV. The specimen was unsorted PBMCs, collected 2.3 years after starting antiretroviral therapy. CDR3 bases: TGTGCCAGCTCACCACCGGCGGGGGACCAGCGGATTTTT. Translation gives CASSPPAGDQRIF.